This is a list of T cell receptor beta chains from one sample in a study of shared clonotypes between healthy human individuals. Sequencing used immunoSEQ multiplex PCR; TCRdb keeps in-frame clones, though not all of them. The sample shows around 550,000 clones, about 96% of them seen only once. Sequenced sample: naive CD4+ T cells sorted from blood. These receptor sequences come from a woman in her thirties in good health. Each CDR3 is given with its conserved first and last residue. D genes are given only for firm matches. Rows give clone size only sometimes, using once, few, many, or a class for an expanded clone.

d_call | j_call | v_call | clone_size | cdr3_aa | cdr3_nt
- | TRBJ2-3 | TRBV27 | - | CASSLSIVTDTQYF | TGTGCCAGCAGTTTATCTATCGTGACAGATACGCAGTATTTT
- | TRBJ2-7 | TRBV10-3 | - | CATKVRTDYEQYF | TGTGCCACCAAAGTCCGGACAGACTACGAGCAGTACTTC
- | TRBJ2-2 | TRBV28 | - | CASSFRLAGELFF | TGTGCCAGCAGTTTTCGCCTAGCCGGGGAGCTGTTTTTT
- | TRBJ1-1 | TRBV28 | - | CASSLSYRGMNTEAFF | TGTGCCAGCAGTTTATCATACCGGGGAATGAACACTGAAGCTTTCTTT
- | TRBJ1-4 | TRBV18 | - | CASSTRVEESEKLFF | TGTGCCAGCTCAACAAGGGTAGAGGAGAGTGAAAAACTGTTTTTT
- | TRBJ2-1 | TRBV11-2 | - | CASSLARDPHNYNEQFF | TGTGCCAGCAGCTTAGCTCGGGACCCACACAATTACAATGAGCAGTTCTTC
TRBD1 | TRBJ1-5 | TRBV7-6 | few | CASSFTGANQPQHF | TGTGCCAGCAGCTTTACAGGGGCTAACCAGCCCCAGCATTTT
- | TRBJ1-2 | TRBV7-9 | - | CASSLPGQNYGYTF | TGTGCCAGCAGCTTACCGGGACAAAACTATGGCTACACCTTC
- | TRBJ2-3 | TRBV4-2 | - | CASSHKGRGLGTDTQYF | TGTGCCAGCAGCCACAAAGGTCGCGGACTGGGCACAGATACGCAGTATTTT
- | TRBJ2-7 | TRBV27 | - | CASSYRGGSYEQYF | TGTGCCAGCAGTTATAGGGGCGGTTCCTACGAGCAGTACTTC
- | TRBJ1-2 | TRBV18 | - | CASSPSGGGYTF | TGTGCCAGCTCACCCAGTGGGGGCGGCTACACCTTC
TRBD1 | TRBJ1-2 | TRBV6-1 | - | CASSESSGQGYGYTF | TGTGCCAGCAGTGAAAGCTCGGGACAGGGATATGGCTACACCTTC
- | TRBJ2-3 | TRBV7-8 | - | CASSLGEGGAFVTDTQYF | TGTGCCAGCAGCTTAGGGGAGGGGGGTGCTTTTGTCACAGATACGCAGTATTTT
- | TRBJ2-7 | TRBV11-3 | once | CASSLDLYRNFSYEQYF | TGTGCCAGCAGCTTAGACCTGTACAGAAACTTCTCCTACGAGCAGTACTTC
- | TRBJ1-1 | TRBV28 | - | CASSFPTATEAFF | TGTGCCAGCAGTTTTCCAACCGCCACTGAAGCTTTCTTT
- | TRBJ2-7 | TRBV20-1 | - | CSARGLDEQYF | TGCAGTGCTAGGGGATTGGACGAGCAGTACTTC
- | TRBJ1-1 | TRBV2 | - | CASSVARSNTEAFF | TGTGCCAGCAGTGTTGCCAGATCGAACACTGAAGCTTTCTTT
TRBD1 | TRBJ2-7 | TRBV18 | - | CASSKGQGSYEQYF | TGTGCCAGCTCGAAGGGACAGGGGTCCTACGAGCAGTACTTC
- | TRBJ2-4 | TRBV27 | - | CASSSLTKNIQYF | TGTGCCAGCAGTTCCTTAACCAAAAACATTCAGTACTTC
TRBD1 | TRBJ2-7 | TRBV10-1 | - | CASKKGQGSYEQYF | TGCGCCAGCAAGAAAGGACAGGGCTCCTACGAGCAGTACTTC
- | TRBJ2-5 | TRBV7-8 | - | CASSSPTGFQETQYF | TGTGCCAGCAGCTCACCAACAGGGTTCCAAGAGACCCAGTACTTC
- | TRBJ2-5 | TRBV5-8 | - | CASSFVSAQETQYF | TGTGCCAGCAGCTTCGTGTCAGCCCAAGAGACCCAGTACTTC